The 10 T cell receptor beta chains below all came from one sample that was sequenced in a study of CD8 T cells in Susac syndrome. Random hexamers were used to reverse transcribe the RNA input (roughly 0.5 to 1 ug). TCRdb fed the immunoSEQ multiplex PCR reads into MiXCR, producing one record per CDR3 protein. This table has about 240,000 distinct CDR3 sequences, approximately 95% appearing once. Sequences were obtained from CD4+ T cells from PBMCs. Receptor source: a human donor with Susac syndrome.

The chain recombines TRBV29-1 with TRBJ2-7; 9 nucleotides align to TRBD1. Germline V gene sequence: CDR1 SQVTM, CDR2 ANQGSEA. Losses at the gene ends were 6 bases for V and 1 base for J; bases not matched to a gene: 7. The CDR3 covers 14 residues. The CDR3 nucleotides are TGCAGCGTCCCCCGACAGGGGGGATCCTACGAGCAGTACTTC. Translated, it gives CSVPRQGGSYEQYF.

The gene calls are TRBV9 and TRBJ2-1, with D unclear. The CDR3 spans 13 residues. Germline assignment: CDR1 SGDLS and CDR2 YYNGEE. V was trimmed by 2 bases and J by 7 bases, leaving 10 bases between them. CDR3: CASSVLVENEQFF. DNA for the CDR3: TGTGCCAGCAGCGTCTTGGTGGAGAATGAGCAGTTCTTC.

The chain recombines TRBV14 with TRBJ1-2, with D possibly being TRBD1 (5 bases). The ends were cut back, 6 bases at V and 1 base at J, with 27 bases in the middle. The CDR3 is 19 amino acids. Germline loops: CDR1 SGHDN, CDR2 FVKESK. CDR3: CASSSYFGTPGEVNYGYTF. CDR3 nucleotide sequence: TGTGCCAGCAGTTCCTACTTCGGGACCCCGGGGGAAGTTAACTATGGCTACACCTTC.

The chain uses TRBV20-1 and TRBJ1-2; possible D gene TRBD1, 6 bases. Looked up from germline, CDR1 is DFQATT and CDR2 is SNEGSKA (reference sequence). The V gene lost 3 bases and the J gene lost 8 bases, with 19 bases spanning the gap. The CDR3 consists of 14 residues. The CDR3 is CSARGGGTAAGYTF. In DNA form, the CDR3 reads TGCAGTGCTAGGGGGGGCGGGACTGCAGCGGGCTACACCTTC.

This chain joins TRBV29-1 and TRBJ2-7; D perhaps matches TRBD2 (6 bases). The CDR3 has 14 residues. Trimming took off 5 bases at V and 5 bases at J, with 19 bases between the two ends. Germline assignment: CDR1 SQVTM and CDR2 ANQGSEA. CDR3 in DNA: TGCAGCGTTTCTGGTGGGAGGTCCTTTGACGAGCAGTACTTC. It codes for CSVSGGRSFDEQYF.

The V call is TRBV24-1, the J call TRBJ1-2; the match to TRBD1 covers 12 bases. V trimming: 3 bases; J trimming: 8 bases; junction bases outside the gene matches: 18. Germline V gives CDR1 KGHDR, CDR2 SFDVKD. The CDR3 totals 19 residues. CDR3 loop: CATSDALADAGQGAKGYTF. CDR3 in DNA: TGTGCCACCAGTGATGCTCTTGCAGACGCGGGACAGGGGGCGAAAGGCTACACCTTC.

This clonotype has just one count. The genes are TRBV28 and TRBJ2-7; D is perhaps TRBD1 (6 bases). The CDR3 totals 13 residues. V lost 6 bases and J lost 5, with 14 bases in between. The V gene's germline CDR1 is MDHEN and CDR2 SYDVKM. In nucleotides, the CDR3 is TGTGCCAGCAGGTTACAGGGTTCCGACGAGCAGTACTTC. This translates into CASRLQGSDEQYF.

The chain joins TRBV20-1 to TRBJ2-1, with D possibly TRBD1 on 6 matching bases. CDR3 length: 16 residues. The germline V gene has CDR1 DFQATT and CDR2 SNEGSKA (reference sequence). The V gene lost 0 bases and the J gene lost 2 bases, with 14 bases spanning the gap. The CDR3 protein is CSARDTGPSAYNEQFF. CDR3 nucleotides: TGCAGTGCTAGAGACACAGGGCCCTCGGCCTACAATGAGCAGTTCTTC.

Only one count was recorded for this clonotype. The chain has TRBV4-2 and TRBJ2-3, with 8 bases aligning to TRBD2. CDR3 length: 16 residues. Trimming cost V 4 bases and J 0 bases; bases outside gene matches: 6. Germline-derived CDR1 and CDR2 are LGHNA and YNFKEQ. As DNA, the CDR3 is TGTGCCAGCAGCCGCGACGGCGGGGGGAGCACAGATACGCAGTATTTT. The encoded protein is CASSRDGGGSTDTQYF.

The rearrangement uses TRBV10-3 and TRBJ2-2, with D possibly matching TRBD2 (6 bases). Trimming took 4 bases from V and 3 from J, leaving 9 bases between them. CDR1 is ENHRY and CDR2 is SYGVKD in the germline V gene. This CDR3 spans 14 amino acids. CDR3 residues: CAISGGGDTGELFF. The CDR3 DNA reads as TGTGCCATCAGTGGGGGAGGTGACACCGGGGAGCTGTTTTTT.